This T cell receptor beta chain originates from a study of preoperative IRX-2 immunotherapy in early breast cancer. Profiled with immunoSEQ multiplex PCR; TCRdb holds only in-frame clones, not every one. Here the sample spans more than 10,000 clones, roughly 93% being singletons. The treatment is: preoperative locoregional IRX-2 cytokine immunotherapy. Preoperative locoregional IRX-2 cytokine immunotherapy was tested in the phase Ib source study. Per the germline V gene, CDR1 is MNHEY and CDR2 is SMNVEV (reference sequence). V lost 4 bases, J lost 3 bases, and 9 bases stayed unmatched. This CDR3 comprises 16 residues.

This chain joins TRBV27 and TRBJ2-7; 10 positions agree with TRBD2. The source is a human donor with breast cancer. Specimen collection occurred from a patient treated with IRX-2 immunotherapy. The chain's CDR3 is CASSSVRASGGYEQYV. CDR3 nucleotide sequence: TGTGCCAGCAGTTCGGTCAGGGCTAGCGGGGGCTACGAGCAGTACGTC.